These 15 T cell receptor beta chains were all obtained from the same sample, sequenced in a study of cytomegalovirus exposure and HLA in healthy donors (dated by TCRdb to the late 2010s). Libraries were constructed by the immunoSEQ multiplex PCR assay. For the multiplex PCR, a mixture combining 60 forward primers for TCR Vbeta segments and 13 reverse primers for TCR Jbeta segments was used. The table was pulled from immuneACCESS by TCRdb, which kept in-frame rearrangements only. Such tables lose some clones; where checked, under half of the loss comes from unresolved V genes, and the rest has no known cause. Recorded for this sample are approximately 150,000 clones; more than 60% of them occurred a single time. The ten largest make up 2.5% to 4% of the sample. The specimen was PBMCs. The receptors come from a man aged 40-49 years in good health and CMV-seronegative.

The CDR3 DNA reads as TGTGCCAGCAGCCCAGACACAGGGAAAGAGACCCAGTACTTC. Translating gives CASSPDTGKETQYF. The gene calls are TRBV28 and TRBJ2-5; tentatively, D is TRBD1 (6 bases). Trimming removed 6 bases at V and 3 bases at J, with 14 bases between. The CDR3 extends over 14 amino acids. From germline, CDR1 is MDHEN and CDR2 SYDVKM.

The CDR3, as DNA: TGCGCCAGCAGCCAAGATCTTACCGGGACAGGGGGTCTCCATTGGGAAAAACTGTTTTTT. Its protein product is CASSQDLTGTGGLHWEKLFF. V gene TRBV4-3 combines with J gene TRBJ1-4; 11 bases agree with TRBD1. The CDR3 has 20 residues. Losses at the gene ends were 0 bases for V and 8 bases for J; bases not matched to a gene: 17. Per the germline V gene, CDR1 is LGHNA and CDR2 is YSLEER.

The CDR3 here is CASSPLGGTEAFF. Here the CDR3 DNA reads TGTGCCAGCTCACCACTGGGGGGCACTGAAGCTTTCTTT. This sequence joins TRBV18 and TRBJ1-1, with a weak D call TRBD1 (5 bases). The CDR3 runs 13 residues. Germline CDR1 KGHSH, CDR2 LQKENI. V was trimmed by 1 base and J by 4 bases, leaving 7 bases between them.

This clone was recorded a few times. This sequence joins TRBV9 and TRBJ2-7, with D perhaps TRBD2 (6 bases). CDR3 length: 15 amino acids. Trimming cost V 4 bases and J 4 bases, with 18 bases left between them. The V gene's germline CDR1 is SGDLS and CDR2 YYNGEE. CDR3 region: CASSFRESPLYEQYF. As DNA, the CDR3 is TGTGCCAGCAGCTTCCGGGAGAGTCCCCTATACGAGCAGTACTTC.

The rearrangement joins TRBV5-6 to TRBJ1-6, with D hard to call. Deletions cut 1 base from V and 0 bases from J, with 17 bases between. Germline loops: CDR1 SGHDT, CDR2 YYEEEE. This CDR3 region has 19 residues. CDR3 bases: TGTGCCAGCAGCTTGTTTTTAAGCCCATACGGCTCCTATAATTCACCCCTCCACTTT. The encoded protein is CASSLFLSPYGSYNSPLHF.

The rearrangement joins TRBV18 to TRBJ1-2; D possibly corresponds to TRBD1 (5 bases). This CDR3 spans 13 amino acids. Germline CDR1 reads KGHSH; CDR2 reads LQKENI. The V end was cut by 3 bases, the J end by 4 bases, with 9 bases between. The CDR3 DNA is TGTGCCAGCTCACCTACCGACAGCTATGGCTACACCTTC. Translation gives CASSPTDSYGYTF. Full variable domain (outside the CDR3, taken from reference TRBV18 and TRBJ1-2): NAGVMQNPRHLVRRRGQEARLRCSPMKGHSHVYWYRQLPEEGLKFMVYLQKENIIDESGMPKERFSAEFPKEGPSILRIQQVVRGDSAAYFCASSPTDSYGYTFGSGTRLTVV.

J is TRBJ1-6 and V is TRBV2, with unresolved D. Per germline, CDR1 SNHLY and CDR2 FYNNEI. CDR3 length equals 16 residues. Trimming took 1 base from V and 9 from J, leaving 16 bases between them. For the CDR3, the DNA is TGTGCCAGCAGTGAAGGGAACTCAGGCTCAGGTTCACCCCTCCACTTT. The encoded protein is CASSEGNSGSGSPLHF.

The chain employs TRBV5-4 and TRBJ2-7; perhaps TRBD1 as D (5 bases). The germline CDR1 and CDR2 sequences are SGHNT and YYREEE (reference sequence). V was cut by 4 bases and J by 4 bases, with 15 bases left in between. The CDR3 extends over 14 amino acids. CDR3 DNA: TGTGCCAGCAGCCCAGGGCGCCCAGAGTACGAGCAGTACTTC. It is translated as CASSPGRPEYEQYF.

The chain recombines TRBV27 with TRBJ2-7, with a weak D call TRBD2 (5 bases). Germline V gives CDR1 MNHEY, CDR2 SMNVEV (reference sequence). Trimming left V 8 bases short and J 0 bases short, with 23 bases between. This CDR3 spans 17 amino acids. CDR3 loop: CASSPRAYLSASYEQYF. CDR3 bases: TGTGCCAGCTCCCCGCGGGCATACCTCTCGGCCTCCTACGAGCAGTACTTC.

The chain is built from TRBV5-1 and TRBJ1-6, with 7 bases aligning to TRBD1. This CDR3 has 15 residues. V lost 2 bases, J lost 7 bases, and 6 bases stayed unmatched. The germline gives CDR1 SGHRS, CDR2 YFSETQ. CDR3 sequence reads: CASSLEGAKNSPLHF. CDR3 sequence (DNA): TGCGCCAGCAGCTTAGAGGGGGCGAAGAATTCACCCCTCCACTTT.

In this sample, this clone turned up once. The V and J genes are TRBV7-2 and TRBJ1-1, with D possibly matching TRBD1 (6 bases). V lost 5 bases to trimming and J lost 3 bases, with 19 bases between them. CDR1 and CDR2 (germline): SGHTA, FQGNSA. This CDR3 contains 16 residues. The CDR3 reads CASSLGQTGYDTEAFF. CDR3 DNA: TGTGCCAGCAGCCTAGGACAGACTGGTTACGACACTGAAGCTTTCTTT.

Details on this clone: This sample also contains other DNA sequences that code for the same CDR3. CDR3 residues: CASSRTGGAFEQYF. Written as DNA, the CDR3 is TGTGCCAGCAGTCGGACAGGGGGCGCTTTCGAGCAGTACTTC. V and J are TRBV27 and TRBJ2-7; TRBD1 aligns across 11 bases. The CDR3 has 14 residues. In germline, CDR1 is MNHEY, CDR2 SMNVEV (reference sequence). After removal of 5 bases from V and 6 bases from J, the junction contained 6 bases not matched to a gene.

The rearrangement links TRBV7-2 to TRBJ1-1; TRBD1 aligns across 10 bases. The CDR3 sequence is 14 residues long. CDR1 and CDR2 from the germline V gene are SGHTA and FQGNSA. The J segment lost 5 bases and the V segment lost 2 bases, leaving 2 bases of the junction unmatched. The CDR3 nucleotides read TGTGCCAGCAGCTTAAGGACAGGGGGGACTGAAGCTTTCTTT. Its translation is CASSLRTGGTEAFF.

This rearrangement joins TRBV9 to TRBJ1-1, with a weak D call TRBD1 (5 bases). In germline, CDR1 is SGDLS, CDR2 YYNGEE. CDR3 length equals 17 residues. V was clipped by 4 bases and J by 3 bases, with 22 bases between them. CDR3 protein: CASSPRTISGDDTEAFF. The CDR3 DNA is TGTGCCAGCAGCCCCCGGACAATATCGGGTGATGACACTGAAGCTTTCTTT.

The chain is built from TRBV9 and TRBJ1-1; D not certain. The CDR3 contains 13 residues. The germline CDR1 and CDR2 sequences are SGDLS and YYNGEE. V shed 2 bases and J shed 6 bases, with 11 bases lying between them. The CDR3 sequence is CASSVLGSSEAFF. The CDR3 DNA reads TGTGCCAGCAGCGTCCTTGGGAGCTCTGAAGCTTTCTTT.